The 6 T cell receptor beta chains given below trace back to one sample, sequenced in a study of neurological immune-mediated disorders. Via MiXCR, TCRdb re-called the 5' RACE reads, giving one row per CDR3 protein. Found here are 20,000 to 30,000 distinct CDR3 sequences, 2% to 3% of them singletons; the top ten hold 2.3%. The sample taken for sequencing was PBMCs. Receptors originate from a woman between 45 and 65 years old with multiple sclerosis.

This clonotype was counted many times. The gene calls are TRBV29-1 and TRBJ2-3; a weak D match, TRBD1 (6 bases). Trimming cost V 7 bases and J 5 bases, with 16 bases left between them. Germline loops: CDR1 SQVTM, CDR2 ANQGSEA. The CDR3 runs 13 residues. CDR3 region: CSAELGAQDTQYF. The CDR3 DNA reads TGCAGCGCCGAATTGGGGGCGCAAGATACGCAGTATTTT.

This clonotype has ten or more counts. V gene TRBV4-1 combines with J gene TRBJ2-7; D unclear. The germline V and J ends were trimmed by 0 bases and 6 bases, with 6 bases remaining between them. The CDR3 contains 12 residues. Per the germline V gene, CDR1 is MGHRA and CDR2 is YSYEKL. The DNA for the CDR3 is TGCGCCAGCAGCCAAGATATCGGCGAGCAGTACTTC. This translates into CASSQDIGEQYF.

This sequence joins TRBV20-1 and TRBJ2-1; 7 bases align to TRBD2. Germline loops: CDR1 DFQATT, CDR2 SNEGSKA (reference sequence). Trimming removed 6 bases from V and 4 bases from J; junction bases left unmatched: 9. The CDR3 loop spans 14 amino acids. The CDR3 sequence is CSARELAPYNEQFF. DNA of the CDR3: TGCAGTGCCAGGGAACTAGCGCCTTACAATGAGCAGTTCTTC.

This clonotype was observed a handful of times. A much larger clone differs from this one at a single base, so this may be a read error. This chain joins TRBV6-6 and TRBJ2-7; tentative D call: TRBD2 (7 bases). CDR3 length: 15 amino acids. Germline-derived CDR1 and CDR2 are MNHNY and SVGAGI (reference sequence). With 6 bases removed from V and 5 bases from J, the gap between germline ends came to 20 bases. This CDR3 is CASSIRGDGQNEQYF. The CDR3 bases are TGTGCCAGCAGCATCCGGGGGGATGGACAGAACGAGCAGTACTTC.

This clonotype was seen many times. The V gene is TRBV18, the J gene TRBJ1-1; no firm D call. V was pared by 3 bases and J by 1 base, with 6 bases between. Germline CDR1 is KGHSH and CDR2 is LQKENI. The CDR3 is made up of 13 amino acids. The CDR3 sequence is CASSPAENTEAFF. CDR3 DNA: TGTGCCAGCTCACCCGCAGAGAACACTGAAGCTTTCTTT.

This chain links TRBV12-3 or TRBV12-4 with TRBJ1-1; 7 positions agree with TRBD1. V lost 3 bases, J lost 3 bases, and 4 bases stayed unmatched. This CDR3 is built from 14 residues. As DNA, the CDR3 is TGTGCCAGCAGTTTGAGGGGGCGAGACACTGAAGCTTTCTTT. The encoded protein is CASSLRGRDTEAFF.